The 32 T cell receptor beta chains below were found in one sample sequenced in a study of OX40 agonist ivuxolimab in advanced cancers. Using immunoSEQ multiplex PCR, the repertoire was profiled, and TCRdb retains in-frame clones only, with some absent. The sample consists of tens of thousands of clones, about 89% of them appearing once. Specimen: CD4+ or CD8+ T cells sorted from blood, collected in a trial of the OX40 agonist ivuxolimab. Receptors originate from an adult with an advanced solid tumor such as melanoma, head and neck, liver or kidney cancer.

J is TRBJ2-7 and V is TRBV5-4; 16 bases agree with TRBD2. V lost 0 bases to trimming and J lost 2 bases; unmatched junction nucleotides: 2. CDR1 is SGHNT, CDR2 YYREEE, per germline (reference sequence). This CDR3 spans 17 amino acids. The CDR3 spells CASSLGGLAGGTYEQYF. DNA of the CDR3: TGTGCCAGCAGCTTGGGGGGACTAGCGGGAGGGACCTACGAGCAGTACTTC.

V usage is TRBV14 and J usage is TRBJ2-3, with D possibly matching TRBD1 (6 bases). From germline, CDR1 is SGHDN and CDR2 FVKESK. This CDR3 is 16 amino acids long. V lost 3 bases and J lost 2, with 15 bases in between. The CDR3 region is CASSQGVRTVTDTQYF. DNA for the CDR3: TGTGCCAGCAGCCAGGGGGTACGGACAGTCACAGATACGCAGTATTTT.

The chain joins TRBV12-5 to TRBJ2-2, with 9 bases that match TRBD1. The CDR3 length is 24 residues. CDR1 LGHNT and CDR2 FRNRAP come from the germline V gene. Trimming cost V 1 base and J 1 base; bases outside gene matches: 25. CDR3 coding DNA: TGTGCTAGTGGTTTGGCCCCCGGGACAGGGACGGTGTTACTGGGAGGGGGGAACACCGGGGAGCTGTTTTTT. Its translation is CASGLAPGTGTVLLGGGNTGELFF.

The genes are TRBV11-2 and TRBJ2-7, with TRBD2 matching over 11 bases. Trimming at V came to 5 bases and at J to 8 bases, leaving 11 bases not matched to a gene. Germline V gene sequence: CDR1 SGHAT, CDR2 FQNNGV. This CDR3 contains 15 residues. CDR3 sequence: CASSPGTSGLRKQYF. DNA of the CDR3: TGTGCCAGCAGCCCCGGGACTAGCGGCCTCAGAAAGCAGTACTTC.

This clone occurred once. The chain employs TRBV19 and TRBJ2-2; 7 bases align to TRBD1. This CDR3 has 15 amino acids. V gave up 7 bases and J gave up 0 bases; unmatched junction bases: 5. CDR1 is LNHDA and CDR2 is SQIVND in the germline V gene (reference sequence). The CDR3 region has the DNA TGTGCCAGTATCATCGGGACAGCGAACACCGGGGAGCTGTTTTTT. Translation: CASIIGTANTGELFF. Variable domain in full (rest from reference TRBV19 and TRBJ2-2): DGGITQSPKYLFRKEGQNVTLSCEQNLNHDAMYWYRQDPGQGLRLIYYSQIVNDFQKGDIAEGYSVSREKKESFPLTVTSAQKNPTAFYLCASIIGTANTGELFFGEGSRLTVL.

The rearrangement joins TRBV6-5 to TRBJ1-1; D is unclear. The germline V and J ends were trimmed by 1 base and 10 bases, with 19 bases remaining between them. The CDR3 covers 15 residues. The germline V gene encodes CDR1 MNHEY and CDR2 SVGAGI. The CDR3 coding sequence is TGTGCCAGCAGTTACTTTGGTACTGTGCCCATTCGAGCTTTCTTT. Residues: CASSYFGTVPIRAFF.

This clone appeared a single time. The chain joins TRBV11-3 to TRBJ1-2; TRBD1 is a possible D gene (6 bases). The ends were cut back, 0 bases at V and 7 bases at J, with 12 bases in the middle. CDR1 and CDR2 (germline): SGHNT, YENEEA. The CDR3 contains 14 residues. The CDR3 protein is CASSLEQGHAGYTF. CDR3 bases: TGTGCCAGCAGCTTAGAGCAGGGGCACGCTGGCTACACCTTC. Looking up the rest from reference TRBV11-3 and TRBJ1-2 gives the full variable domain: EAGVVQSPRYKIIEKKQPVAFWCNPISGHNTLYWYLQNLGQGPELLIRYENEEAVDDSQLPKDRFSAERLKGVDSTLKIQPAELGDSAVYLCASSLEQGHAGYTFGSGTRLTVV.

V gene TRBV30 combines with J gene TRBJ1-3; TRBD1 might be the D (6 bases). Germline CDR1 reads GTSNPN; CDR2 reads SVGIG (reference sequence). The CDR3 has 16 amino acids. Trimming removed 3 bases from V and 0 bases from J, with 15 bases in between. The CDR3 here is CAWRGEQGRSGNTIYF. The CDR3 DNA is TGTGCCTGGAGAGGGGAGCAGGGGCGCTCTGGAAACACCATATATTTT.

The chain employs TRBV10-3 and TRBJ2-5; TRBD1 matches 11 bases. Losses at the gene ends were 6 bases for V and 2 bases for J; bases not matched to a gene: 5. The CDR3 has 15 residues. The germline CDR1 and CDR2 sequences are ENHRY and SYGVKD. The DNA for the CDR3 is TGTGCCATCAGGGGCGGGACAGGGGGGCAAGAGACCCAGTACTTC. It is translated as CAIRGGTGGQETQYF.

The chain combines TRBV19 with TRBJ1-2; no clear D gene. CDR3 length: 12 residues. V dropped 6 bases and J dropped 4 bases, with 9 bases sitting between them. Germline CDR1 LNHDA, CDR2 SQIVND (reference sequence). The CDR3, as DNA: TGTGCCAGTAGCCTAAGTTTCTATGGCTACACCTTC. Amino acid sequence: CASSLSFYGYTF.

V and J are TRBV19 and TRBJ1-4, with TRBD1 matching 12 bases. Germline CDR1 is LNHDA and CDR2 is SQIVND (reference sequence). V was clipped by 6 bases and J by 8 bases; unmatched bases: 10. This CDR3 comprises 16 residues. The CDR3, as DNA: TGTGCCAGTAGCCTCACGGGACAGGGGGCGGGCGAAAAACTGTTTTTT. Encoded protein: CASSLTGQGAGEKLFF.

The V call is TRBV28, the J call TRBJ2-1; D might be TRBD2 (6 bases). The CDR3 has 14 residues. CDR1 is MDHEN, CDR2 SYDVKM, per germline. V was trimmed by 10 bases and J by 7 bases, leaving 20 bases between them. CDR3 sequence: CATNVPGVGNEQFF. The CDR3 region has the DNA TGTGCCACCAATGTTCCGGGAGTTGGTAATGAGCAGTTCTTC.

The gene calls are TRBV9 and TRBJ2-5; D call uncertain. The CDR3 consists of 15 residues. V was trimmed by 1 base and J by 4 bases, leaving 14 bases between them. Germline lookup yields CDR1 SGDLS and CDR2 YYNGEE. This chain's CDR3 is CASSVQGARLETQYF. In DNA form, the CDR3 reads TGTGCCAGCAGCGTACAAGGAGCAAGACTAGAGACCCAGTACTTC.

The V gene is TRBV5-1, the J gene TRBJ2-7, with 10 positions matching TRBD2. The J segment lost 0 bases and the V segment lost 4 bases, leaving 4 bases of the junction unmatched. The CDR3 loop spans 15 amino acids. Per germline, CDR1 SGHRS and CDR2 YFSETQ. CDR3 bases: TGCGCCAGCAGCCAGACTAGCGGGCCCTCCTACGAGCAGTACTTC. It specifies CASSQTSGPSYEQYF. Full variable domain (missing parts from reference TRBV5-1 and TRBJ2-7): KAGVTQTPRYLIKTRGQQVTLSCSPISGHRSVSWYQQTPGQGLQFLFEYFSETQRNKGNFPGRFSGRQFSNSRSEMNVSTLELGDSALYLCASSQTSGPSYEQYFGPGTRLTVT.

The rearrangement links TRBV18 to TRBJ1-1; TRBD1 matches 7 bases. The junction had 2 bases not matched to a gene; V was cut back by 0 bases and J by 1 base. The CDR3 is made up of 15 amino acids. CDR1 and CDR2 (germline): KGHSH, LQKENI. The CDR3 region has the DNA TGTGCCAGCTCACCACCGACAGGGAAGAACACTGAAGCTTTCTTT. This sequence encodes CASSPPTGKNTEAFF.

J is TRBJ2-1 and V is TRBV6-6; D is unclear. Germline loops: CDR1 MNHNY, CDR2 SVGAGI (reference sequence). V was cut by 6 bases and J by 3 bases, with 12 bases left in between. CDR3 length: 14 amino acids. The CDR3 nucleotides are TGTGCCAGCAGAACCGACTGGGTCTACAATGAGCAGTTCTTC. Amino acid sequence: CASRTDWVYNEQFF.

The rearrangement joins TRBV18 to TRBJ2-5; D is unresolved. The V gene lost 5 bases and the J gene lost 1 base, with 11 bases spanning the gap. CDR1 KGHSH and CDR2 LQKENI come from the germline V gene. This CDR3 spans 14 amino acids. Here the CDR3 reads CASSSTQIQETQYF. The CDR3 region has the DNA TGTGCCAGCTCATCGACACAAATCCAAGAGACCCAGTACTTC.

As DNA, the CDR3 is TGTGCCTGCCTGAGTCAGGGACAGGGGTTTGGCTACACCTTC. It specifies CACLSQGQGFGYTF. This chain links TRBV30 with TRBJ1-2, with 10 nucleotides matching TRBD1. The germline CDR1 and CDR2 sequences are GTSNPN and SVGIG (reference sequence). The CDR3 sequence is 14 residues long. The ends lost 6 bases at V and 7 bases at J; junction bases unmatched: 11.

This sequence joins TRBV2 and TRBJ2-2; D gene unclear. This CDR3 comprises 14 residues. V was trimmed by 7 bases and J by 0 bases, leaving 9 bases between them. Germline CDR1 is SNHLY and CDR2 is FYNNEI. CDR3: CASIGGANTGELFF. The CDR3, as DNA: TGTGCCAGCATCGGCGGAGCGAACACCGGGGAGCTGTTTTTT.

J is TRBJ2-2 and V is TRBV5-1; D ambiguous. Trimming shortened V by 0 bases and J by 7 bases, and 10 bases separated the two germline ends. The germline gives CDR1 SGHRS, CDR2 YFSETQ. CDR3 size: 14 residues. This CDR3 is CASSLGQLHGELFF. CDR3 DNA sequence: TGCGCCAGCAGCTTGGGTCAGCTTCACGGGGAGCTGTTTTTT.

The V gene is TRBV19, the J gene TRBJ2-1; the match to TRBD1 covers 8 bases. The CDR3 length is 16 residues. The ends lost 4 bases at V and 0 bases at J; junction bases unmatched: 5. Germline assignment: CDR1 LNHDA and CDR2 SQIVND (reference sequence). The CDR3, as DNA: TGTGCCAGTAGTAGGCGGGACAGGAGCTCCTACAATGAGCAGTTCTTC. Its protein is CASSRRDRSSYNEQFF. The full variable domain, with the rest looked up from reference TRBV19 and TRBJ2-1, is DGGITQSPKYLFRKEGQNVTLSCEQNLNHDAMYWYRQDPGQGLRLIYYSQIVNDFQKGDIAEGYSVSREKKESFPLTVTSAQKNPTAFYLCASSRRDRSSYNEQFFGPGTRLTVL.

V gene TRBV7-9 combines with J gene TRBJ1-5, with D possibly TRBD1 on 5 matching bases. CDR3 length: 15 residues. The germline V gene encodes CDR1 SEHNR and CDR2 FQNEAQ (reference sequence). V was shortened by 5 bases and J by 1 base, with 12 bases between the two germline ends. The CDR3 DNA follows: TGTGCCAGCAGCCTTGATGGGACCAGCAATCAGCCCCAGCATTTT. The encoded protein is CASSLDGTSNQPQHF.

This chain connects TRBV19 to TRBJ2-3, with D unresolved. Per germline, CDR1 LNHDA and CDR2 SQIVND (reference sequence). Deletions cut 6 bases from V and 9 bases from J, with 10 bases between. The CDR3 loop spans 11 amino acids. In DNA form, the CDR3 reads TGTGCCAGTAGCCCTCTAGAGACGCAGTATTTT. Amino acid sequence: CASSPLETQYF.

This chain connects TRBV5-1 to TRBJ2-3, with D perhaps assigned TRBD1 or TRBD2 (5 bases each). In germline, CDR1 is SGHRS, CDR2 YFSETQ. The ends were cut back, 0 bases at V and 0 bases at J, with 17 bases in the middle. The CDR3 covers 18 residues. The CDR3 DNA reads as TGCGCCAGCAGCTTGGGGGTAGGGACGTCCTCTAGCACAGATACGCAGTATTTT. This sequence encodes CASSLGVGTSSSTDTQYF.

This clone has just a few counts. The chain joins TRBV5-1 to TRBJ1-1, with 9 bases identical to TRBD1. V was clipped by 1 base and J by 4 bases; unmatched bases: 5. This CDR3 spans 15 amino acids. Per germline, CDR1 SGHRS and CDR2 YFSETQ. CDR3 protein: CASSLTGGMSTEAFF. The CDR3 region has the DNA TGCGCCAGCAGCTTGACAGGGGGCATGAGCACTGAAGCTTTCTTT.

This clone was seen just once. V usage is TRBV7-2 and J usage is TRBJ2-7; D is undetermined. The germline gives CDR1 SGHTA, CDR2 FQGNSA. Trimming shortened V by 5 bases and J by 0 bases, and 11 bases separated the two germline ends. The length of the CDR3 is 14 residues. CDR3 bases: TGTGCCAGCAGCCCAACCCCCAGCTCCTACGAGCAGTACTTC. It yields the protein CASSPTPSSYEQYF.

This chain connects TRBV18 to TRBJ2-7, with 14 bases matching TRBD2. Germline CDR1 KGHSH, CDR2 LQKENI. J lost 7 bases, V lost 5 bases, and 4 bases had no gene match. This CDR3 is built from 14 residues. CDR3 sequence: CASSTGLAGGEQYF. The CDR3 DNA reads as TGTGCCAGCTCAACAGGACTAGCGGGAGGTGAGCAGTACTTC.

The CDR3 DNA reads TGCGCCAGCAGCCAAGATTACAGGGATCAGCCCCAGCATTTT. Translating it yields CASSQDYRDQPQHF. The chain couples TRBV4-3 to TRBJ1-5, with a possible D match to TRBD1 (6 bases). Germline CDR1 and CDR2: LGHNA and YSLEER. The CDR3 is 14 residues long. The V and J ends lost 0 bases and 5 bases respectively, with 8 bases between them.

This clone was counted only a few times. CDR3 coding DNA: TGTGCCAGTAGTAAATCTGGACAGGGGGCCTCGGAGGGCTACACCTTC. Translation gives CASSKSGQGASEGYTF. The V gene is TRBV19, the J gene TRBJ1-2; TRBD1 matches 11 bases. The V and J ends lost 4 bases and 8 bases, in that order; junction bases with no gene match: 12. The CDR3 extends over 16 amino acids. Germline V gene data show CDR1 as LNHDA and CDR2 as SQIVND (reference sequence). Looking up the rest from reference TRBV19 and TRBJ1-2 gives the full variable domain: DGGITQSPKYLFRKEGQNVTLSCEQNLNHDAMYWYRQDPGQGLRLIYYSQIVNDFQKGDIAEGYSVSREKKESFPLTVTSAQKNPTAFYLCASSKSGQGASEGYTFGSGTRLTVV.

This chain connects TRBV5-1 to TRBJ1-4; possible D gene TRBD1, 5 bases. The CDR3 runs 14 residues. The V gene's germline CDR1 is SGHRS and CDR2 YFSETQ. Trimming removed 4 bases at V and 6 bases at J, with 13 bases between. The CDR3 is CASSPGHGHEKLFF. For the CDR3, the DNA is TGCGCCAGCAGCCCCGGACATGGTCATGAAAAACTGTTTTTT.

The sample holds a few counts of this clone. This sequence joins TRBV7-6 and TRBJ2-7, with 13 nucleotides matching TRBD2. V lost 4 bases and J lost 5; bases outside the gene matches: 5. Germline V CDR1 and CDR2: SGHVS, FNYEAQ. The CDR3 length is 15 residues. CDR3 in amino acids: CASSSGTSGTHEQYF. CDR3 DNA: TGTGCCAGCAGCTCCGGGACTAGCGGGACCCACGAGCAGTACTTC. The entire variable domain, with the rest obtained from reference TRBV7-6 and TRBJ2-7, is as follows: GAGVSQSPRYKVTKRGQDVALRCDPISGHVSLYWYRQALGQGPEFLTYFNYEAQQDKSGLPNDRFSAERPEGSISTLTIQRTEQRDSAMYRCASSSGTSGTHEQYFGPGTRLTVT.

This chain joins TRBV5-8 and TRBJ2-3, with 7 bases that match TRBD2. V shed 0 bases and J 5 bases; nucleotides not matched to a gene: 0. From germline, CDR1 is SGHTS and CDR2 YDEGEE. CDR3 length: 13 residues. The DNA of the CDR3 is TGTGCCAGCAGCTTGGCGGGGGGAGATACGCAGTATTTT. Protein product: CASSLAGGDTQYF.